Shown below are 10 T cell receptor beta chains from a single sample sequenced in a study of metastatic and nonmetastatic thyroid tumors. Until they underwent thyroid surgery, no patient had received any treatment. From the PCR reads, TCRdb re-called clones with MiXCR. This repertoire shows about 17,000 clones, under 30% found once; its top ten account for over 20%. Material for sequencing was tumor tissue. These receptors were taken from a female donor with papillary thyroid cancer or a benign thyroid nodule (not recorded which). Some clones in this sample may be carry-over from other donors' samples.

This clone was seen more than once but under ten times. A much larger clone differs by one base, so this may be a read error. The gene calls are TRBV14 and TRBJ2-7; 10 positions match TRBD1. V lost 2 bases, J lost 3 bases, and 7 bases stayed unmatched. The CDR3 has 16 residues. Looked up from germline, CDR1 is SGHDN and CDR2 is FVKESK. CDR3 nucleotide sequence: TGTGCCAGCAGCCAAACTGTGGACAGGGGGTTCTACGAGCAGTACTTC. It specifies CASSQTVDRGFYEQYF.

This clone was picked up many times. An end of the junction does not agree with germline; a read error may underlie this. The chain links TRBV6-1 to TRBJ2-3; TRBD2 matches at 8 bases. Germline V gene sequence: CDR1 MNHNS, CDR2 SASEGT. The CDR3 runs to 15 residues. CDR3 DNA sequence: TGTGCCAGCAGGGAAGCGGGGGCCAACACAGATACGCAGTATTTT. This sequence encodes CASREAGANTDTQYF.

This clone is medium-sized (0.01 to 0.1%) within its sample. This chain connects TRBV20-1 to TRBJ1-6, with D possibly matching TRBD1 (5 bases). The CDR3 is made up of 14 amino acids. V dropped 6 bases and J dropped 10 bases, with 19 bases sitting between them. Germline assignment: CDR1 DFQATT and CDR2 SNEGSKA (reference sequence). As DNA, the CDR3 is TGCAGTGCGACAACAATGAACCCAGGGTCACCCCTCCACTTT. As protein: CSATTMNPGSPLHF.

This clone was picked up a small number of times. The chain uses TRBV27 and TRBJ1-5; D is unresolved. Germline values: CDR1 MNHEY, CDR2 SMNVEV (reference sequence). This CDR3 is built from 15 residues. V dropped 6 bases and J dropped 0 bases, with 12 bases sitting between them. In DNA, the CDR3 is TGTGCCAGCAGACCCGTGCTCTATAGCAATCAGCCCCAGCATTTT. It encodes CASRPVLYSNQPQHF.

This clone was observed a handful of times. The J gene is TRBJ2-7, the V gene TRBV28; D is unclear. In germline, CDR1 is MDHEN, CDR2 SYDVKM. The CDR3 extends over 14 amino acids. V lost 8 bases to trimming and J lost 1 base, with 15 bases between them. The CDR3 sequence: CASWAGELSYEQYF. CDR3 nucleotide sequence: TGTGCCAGCTGGGCCGGAGAGTTATCCTACGAGCAGTACTTC.

The V call is TRBV24-1, the J call TRBJ2-3; no clear D gene. The germline V and J ends were trimmed by 6 bases and 6 bases, with 15 bases remaining between them. The germline V gene encodes CDR1 KGHDR and CDR2 SFDVKD. The CDR3 spans 14 residues. This CDR3 is CATSTRAPRDTQYF. For the CDR3, the DNA is TGTGCCACCAGTACCCGGGCCCCTCGCGATACGCAGTATTTT.

This clone was seen many times. The chain couples TRBV11-1 to TRBJ2-1, with 7 bases that match TRBD1. V lost 5 bases and J lost 6; bases outside the gene matches: 16. The CDR3 is 17 residues long. Germline V gene sequence: CDR1 SGHAT, CDR2 FQDESV (reference sequence). For the CDR3, the DNA is TGTGCCAGCAGCCGAAATCCACCGGGACAGCGTTCCAATGAGCAGTTCTTC. The encoded protein is CASSRNPPGQRSNEQFF.

This clone was counted ten times or more. The chain links TRBV3-1 to TRBJ1-6; D remains ambiguous. V lost 1 base and J 13 bases, leaving 8 bases between the germline ends. Germline V gene sequence: CDR1 LGHDT, CDR2 YNNKEL (reference sequence). The CDR3 has 12 residues. The CDR3 DNA follows: TGTGCCAGCAGCCAAGGACAATCCCCCCTCCACTTT. This codes for CASSQGQSPLHF.

The chain combines TRBV20-1 with TRBJ1-2; TRBD1 matches at 9 bases. The V segment lost 5 bases and the J segment 2 bases; nucleotides outside the gene matches: 18. The CDR3 spans 18 residues. Germline loops: CDR1 DFQATT, CDR2 SNEGSKA (reference sequence). The CDR3 bases are TGCAGTGCTGAGCCGGGACAGGGCCCCGATATTCCAAACTATGGCTACACCTTC. Its protein is CSAEPGQGPDIPNYGYTF.

The V call is TRBV4-3, the J call TRBJ1-2; tentative D call: TRBD1 (5 bases). Trimming took 1 base from V and 4 from J, leaving 13 bases between them. The CDR3 totals 15 residues. Germline V lookup: CDR1 LGHNA, CDR2 YSLEER. CDR3 coding DNA: TGCGCCAGCAGCCAAGGTCTTGGGCAGGGCTATGGCTACACCTTC. This encodes CASSQGLGQGYGYTF.